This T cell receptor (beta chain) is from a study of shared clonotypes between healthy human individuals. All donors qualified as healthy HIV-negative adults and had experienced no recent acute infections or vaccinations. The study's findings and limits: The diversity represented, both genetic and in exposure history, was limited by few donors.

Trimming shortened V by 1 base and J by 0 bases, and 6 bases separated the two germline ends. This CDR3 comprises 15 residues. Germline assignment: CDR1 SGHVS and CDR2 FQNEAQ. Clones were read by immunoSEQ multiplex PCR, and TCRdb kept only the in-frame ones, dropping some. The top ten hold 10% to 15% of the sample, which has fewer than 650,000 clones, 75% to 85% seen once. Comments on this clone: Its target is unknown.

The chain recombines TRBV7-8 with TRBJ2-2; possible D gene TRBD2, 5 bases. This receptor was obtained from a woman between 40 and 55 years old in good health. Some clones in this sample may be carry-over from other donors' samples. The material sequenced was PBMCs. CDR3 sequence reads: CASSLVSANTGELFF. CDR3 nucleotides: TGTGCCAGCAGCTTAGTTAGCGCGAACACCGGGGAGCTGTTTTTT.